This T cell receptor (beta chain) stems from a study of siplizumab effects on memory and regulatory T cells (dated 2019 in TCRdb). At the level of the whole study: The effect of the anti-CD2 antibody siplizumab on alloreactive T-cell subsets was examined in allogeneic mixed lymphocyte reactions constructed from human PBMCs. Results the study describes overall, beyond this receptor: Of the alloreactive CD4+ clones that could be mapped, the Treg-derived share averaged about 63% with siplizumab compared with 26.9% in control reactions. Sequences below about 10^-5 frequency were poorly captured, so only a minor fraction of alloreactive clones could be mapped to unstimulated subsets. About 80-97% of proliferating CD4+ or CD8+ clones could not be given a naive or memory phenotype. The suppressive function of proliferating Tregs from siplizumab cultures was not functionally confirmed. Unstimulated naive T cells appeared to be more diverse than memory T cells, and naive cells seemed to make a substantial contribution to the alloresponse. Siplizumab significantly reduced the cumulative frequency of alloreactive sequences traceable to unstimulated CD4+ memory T cells.

Counted from cysteine to phenylalanine, this CDR3 has 13 amino acids. Here the CDR3 DNA is all that survives: 39 bases in frame from base 1. CDR1 MNHNY and CDR2 SVGAGI are derived from the germline V gene (reference sequence). Trimming takes 2 bases from V and 1 base from J, and the germline ends sit 5 bases apart. Sorted unstimulated T cells and proliferating T cells recovered from mixed lymphocyte reactions underwent TCRbeta CDR3 sequencing. Fresh whole blood from nine to eleven HLA-typed healthy donors was used to isolate PBMCs. With respect to this clone: It has no known antigen specificity. No base quality values were provided; no much bigger clone lies one nucleotide off.

Library method: the immunoSEQ multiplex PCR assay. Some 1.1 x 10^5 TCR templates per sample were assayed on the deep sequencing platform. Genomic DNA extracted from sorted T cells was the material used for TCRbeta CDR3 sequencing. Per the source publication's procedure: The R programming language was used for clonal analysis of TCRbeta CDR3 data. Unstimulated samples were compared with post-reaction CFSE-low samples to define alloreactive CD4+ and CD8+ clones. Regulatory or non-regulatory origin of alloreactive CD4+ clones was assigned by matching sequences to the sorted unstimulated Treg and non-Treg repertoires. TCRdb obtained this table from immuneACCESS and retained in-frame rearrangements with V and J assigned. These tables miss some clones; where compared with another copy, unresolved V genes account for less than half of the shortfall, and the remainder is unexplained. V, J and clone size reflect that table, while D and trimming were determined from the DNA. In this sample the table shows roughly 100,000 clones, more than 85% of which occur a single time. About 1.1% of the sample is taken by the ten largest.

The chain links TRBV6-6 with TRBJ1-1; there is no confident call for the D gene. The sequencing sample was made of CD4+ T cells sorted from blood. This sequence was found in a human donor in good health. CDR3 region: CASSYGGNTEAFF. The DNA sequence follows: TGTGCCAGCAGTTACGGAGGGAACACTGAAGCTTTCTTT.